A single sample gave rise to the 2 T cell receptor beta chains below, sequenced in a study of T cells in Graves' hyperthyroidism and ophthalmopathy. What was amplified from RNA transcripts were TCR beta CDR3 regions. The study used the HTBI primer set for a first-round RT-PCR of the TCR CDR3. TCRdb used MiXCR to reprocess the multiplex PCR reads, holding one entry per CDR3 protein. Of fewer than 500,000 distinct CDR3 sequences listed, approximately 13% are singletons. The material sequenced was blood. All receptors come from a man aged 30 to 45 with Graves' hyperthyroidism that later progressed to Graves' ophthalmopathy.

The rearrangement uses TRBV28 and TRBJ1-1; the match to TRBD1 covers 7 bases. The length of the CDR3 is 9 residues. V lost 11 bases and J lost 11; bases outside the gene matches: 5. The germline V gene has CDR1 MDHEN and CDR2 SYDVKM. In DNA, the CDR3 is TGTGCCGCAGGGGGAGAGGCTTTCTTT. This encodes CAAGGEAFF.

This clonotype was seen many times. This chain uses TRBV30 with TRBJ2-1, with D perhaps matching TRBD1 (6 bases). V was cut by 0 bases and J by 4 bases, with 19 bases left in between. Germline V gene sequence: CDR1 GTSNPN, CDR2 SVGIG (reference sequence). This CDR3 comprises 17 residues. The CDR3 nucleotides are TGTGCCTGGAGTGTACTGGTAGGACAGCGAAGGTACAATGAGCAGTTCTTC. It yields the protein CAWSVLVGQRRYNEQFF.